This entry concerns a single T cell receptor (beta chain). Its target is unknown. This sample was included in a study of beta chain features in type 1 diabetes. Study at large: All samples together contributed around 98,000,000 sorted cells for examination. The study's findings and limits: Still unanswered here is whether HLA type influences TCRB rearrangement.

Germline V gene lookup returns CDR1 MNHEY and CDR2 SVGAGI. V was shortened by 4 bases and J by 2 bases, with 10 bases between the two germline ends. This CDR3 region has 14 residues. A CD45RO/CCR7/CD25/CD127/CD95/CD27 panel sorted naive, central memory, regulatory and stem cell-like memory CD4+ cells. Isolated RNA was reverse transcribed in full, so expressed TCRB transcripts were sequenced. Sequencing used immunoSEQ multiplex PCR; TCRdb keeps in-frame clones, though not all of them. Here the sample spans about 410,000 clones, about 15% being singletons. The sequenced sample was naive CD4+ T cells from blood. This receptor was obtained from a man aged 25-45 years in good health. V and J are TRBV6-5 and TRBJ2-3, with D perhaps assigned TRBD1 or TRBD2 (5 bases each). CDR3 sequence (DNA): TGTGCCAGCAGTTCCCGGGACCTCACAGATACGCAGTATTTT. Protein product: CASSSRDLTDTQYF.